This is a list of T cell receptor beta chains from one sample in a study of CD8 T cells in ankylosing spondylitis. TCRdb called the 5' RACE reads again in MiXCR, with one record for every CDR3 protein. The table lists 180,000 or so distinct CDR3 sequences, 11% of them singletons. Sequencing input: blood, either unsorted or a sorted T cell fraction (not recorded which). The receptor set was obtained from a male donor with ankylosing spondylitis or in good health (not recorded which). The CDR3 runs from the conserved cysteine through the conserved F or W. Some rows have no size entry. The others give once, few or many, or a class for an expanded clone.

abundance: many
j_gene: TRBJ1-1
v_gene: TRBV12-3/TRBV12-4
CDR3aa: CASSAGQTLNTEAFF

abundance: few
j_gene: TRBJ2-7
v_gene: TRBV7-2
CDR3aa: CASSLGLASHEQYF

abundance: many
j_gene: TRBJ2-1
v_gene: TRBV4-3
CDR3aa: CASSQDPGREQFF

abundance: large
j_gene: TRBJ2-3
v_gene: TRBV11-2
CDR3aa: CASSTEADTQYF

abundance: few
j_gene: TRBJ2-5
v_gene: TRBV25-1
CDR3aa: CASSLSHGGETQYF

abundance: few
j_gene: TRBJ2-7
v_gene: TRBV5-1
CDR3aa: CASSSGTGASYEQYF

abundance: few
j_gene: TRBJ1-5
v_gene: TRBV7-9
CDR3aa: CASSRGQGGSQPQHF

abundance: many
j_gene: TRBJ1-5
v_gene: TRBV7-2
CDR3aa: CASSGNGGQQPQHF

abundance: many
j_gene: TRBJ2-7
v_gene: TRBV20-1
CDR3aa: CSAPTSGGNEQYF

abundance: few
j_gene: TRBJ2-3
v_gene: TRBV7-8
CDR3aa: CASSLDRPGGTDTQYF

abundance: many
j_gene: TRBJ2-1
v_gene: TRBV6-1
CDR3aa: CASMKKSSYNEQFF

abundance: many
j_gene: TRBJ2-3
v_gene: TRBV3-1
CDR3aa: CASSQGLAGGPSDTQYF

abundance: .
j_gene: TRBJ2-5
v_gene: TRBV6-5
CDR3aa: CASSYGPIQETQYF

abundance: .
j_gene: TRBJ2-2
v_gene: TRBV5-1
CDR3aa: CASSLASSGGPAGELFF

abundance: .
j_gene: TRBJ2-6
v_gene: TRBV30
CDR3aa: CASRSAARLSGANVLTF

abundance: .
j_gene: TRBJ1-1
v_gene: TRBV5-5
CDR3aa: CVSSSWTGRTEAFF

abundance: many
j_gene: TRBJ2-1
v_gene: TRBV6-5
CDR3aa: CASSRESEQFF

abundance: many
j_gene: TRBJ1-2
v_gene: TRBV9
CDR3aa: CASSVAGGIYGYTF

abundance: many
j_gene: TRBJ2-7
v_gene: TRBV20-1
CDR3aa: CSARDSYEQYF

abundance: .
j_gene: TRBJ2-2
v_gene: TRBV7-7
CDR3aa: CASSLVGGLNTGELFF

abundance: .
j_gene: TRBJ2-7
v_gene: TRBV3-1
CDR3aa: CASSRTTGVHEQYF

abundance: .
j_gene: TRBJ2-7
v_gene: TRBV7-8
CDR3aa: CASSFWTSGESFSYEQYF

abundance: many
j_gene: TRBJ2-1
v_gene: TRBV19
CDR3aa: CASGHWEQFF

abundance: many
j_gene: TRBJ2-3
v_gene: TRBV20-1
CDR3aa: CSARDSGVGTDTQYF

abundance: many
j_gene: TRBJ1-2
v_gene: TRBV7-8
CDR3aa: CASSSDRAIRGYTF

abundance: few
j_gene: TRBJ1-1
v_gene: TRBV6-4
CDR3aa: CARETYRGMGMNTEAFF

abundance: .
j_gene: TRBJ2-7
v_gene: TRBV24-1
CDR3aa: CATSALGQGDTEQYF